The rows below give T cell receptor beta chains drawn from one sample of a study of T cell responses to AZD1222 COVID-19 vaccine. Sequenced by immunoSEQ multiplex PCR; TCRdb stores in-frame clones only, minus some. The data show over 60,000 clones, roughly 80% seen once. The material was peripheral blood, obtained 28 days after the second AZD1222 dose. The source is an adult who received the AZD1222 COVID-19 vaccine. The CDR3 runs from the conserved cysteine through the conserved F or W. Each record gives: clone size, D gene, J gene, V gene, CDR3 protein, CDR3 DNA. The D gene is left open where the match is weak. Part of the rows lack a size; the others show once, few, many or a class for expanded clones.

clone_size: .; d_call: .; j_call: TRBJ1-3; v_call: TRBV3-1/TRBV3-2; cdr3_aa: CASSQGDASSGNTIYF; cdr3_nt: TGTGCCAGCAGCCAAGGAGACGCGAGCTCTGGAAACACCATATATTTT
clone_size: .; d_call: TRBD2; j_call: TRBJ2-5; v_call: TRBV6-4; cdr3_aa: CASSDSFSGSSGGEETQYF; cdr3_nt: TGTGCCAGCAGTGACTCATTTTCTGGGTCTAGCGGGGGCGAAGAGACCCAGTACTTC
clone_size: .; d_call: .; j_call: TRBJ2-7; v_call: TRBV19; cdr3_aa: CASSNVGWSSYEQYF; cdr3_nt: TGTGCCAGTAGTAATGTCGGCTGGTCCTCCTACGAGCAGTACTTC
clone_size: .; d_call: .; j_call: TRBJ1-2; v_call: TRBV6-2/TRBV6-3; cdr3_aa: CASSYPVASGYTF; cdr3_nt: TGTGCCAGCAGTTACCCGGTGGCGTCCGGCTACACCTTC
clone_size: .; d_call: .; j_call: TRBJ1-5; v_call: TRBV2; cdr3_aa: CASRIDGTANQPQHF; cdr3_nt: TGTGCCAGCCGCATCGATGGGACCGCGAATCAGCCCCAGCATTTT
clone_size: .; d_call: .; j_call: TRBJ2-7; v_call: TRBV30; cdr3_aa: CAWSVSQEEYF; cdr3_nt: TGTGCCTGGAGTGTATCCCAGGAGGAGTACTTC
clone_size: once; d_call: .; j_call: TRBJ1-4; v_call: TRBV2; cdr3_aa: CASSESYSYNEKLFF; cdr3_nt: TGTGCCAGCAGTGAATCTTACAGTTATAATGAAAAACTGTTTTTT
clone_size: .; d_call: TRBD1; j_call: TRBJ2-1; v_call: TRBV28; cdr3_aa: CASSSPGQTKYNEQFF; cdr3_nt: TGTGCCAGCAGTTCCCCGGGACAGACTAAATACAATGAGCAGTTCTTC
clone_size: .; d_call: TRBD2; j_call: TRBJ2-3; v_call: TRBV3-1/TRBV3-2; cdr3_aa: CASSQALSASGGSTQYF; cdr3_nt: TGTGCCAGCAGCCAAGCTTTGTCGGCTAGCGGGGGTAGTACGCAGTATTTT
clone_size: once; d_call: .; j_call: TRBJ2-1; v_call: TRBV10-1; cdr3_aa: CASSEMAGLEQFF; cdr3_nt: TGCGCCAGCAGTGAGATGGCAGGGCTTGAGCAGTTCTTC
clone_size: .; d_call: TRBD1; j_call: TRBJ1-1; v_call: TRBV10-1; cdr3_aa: CASSDSQGMEAFF; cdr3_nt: TGCGCCAGCAGTGACTCACAGGGGATGGAAGCTTTCTTT
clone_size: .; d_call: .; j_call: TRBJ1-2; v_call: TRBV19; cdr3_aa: CASSIGRNYGYTF; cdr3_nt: TGTGCCAGTAGTATAGGCAGGAACTATGGCTACACCTTC
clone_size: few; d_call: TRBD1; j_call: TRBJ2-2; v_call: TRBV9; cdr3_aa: CASSVVVGGQVNTGELFF; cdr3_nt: TGTGCCAGCAGCGTAGTTGTGGGGGGACAGGTGAACACCGGGGAGCTGTTTTTT
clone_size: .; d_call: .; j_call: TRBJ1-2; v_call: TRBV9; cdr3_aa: CASSVLPGARHYGYTF; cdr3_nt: TGTGCCAGCAGCGTATTACCGGGGGCGAGACACTATGGCTACACCTTC
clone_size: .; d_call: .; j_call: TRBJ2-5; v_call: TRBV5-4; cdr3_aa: CASSSLRAVQETQYF; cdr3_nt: TGTGCCAGCAGCTCCCTTCGGGCAGTTCAAGAGACCCAGTACTTC
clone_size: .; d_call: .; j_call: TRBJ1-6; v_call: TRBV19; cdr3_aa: CASSWPGSPLHF; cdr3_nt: TGTGCCAGTAGTTGGCCGGGTTCACCCCTCCACTTT
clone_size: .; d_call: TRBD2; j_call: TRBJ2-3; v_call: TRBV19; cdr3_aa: CASSLSGTSGGRDTQYF; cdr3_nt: TGTGCCAGTAGTCTAAGTGGGACTAGCGGGGGGAGAGATACGCAGTATTTT
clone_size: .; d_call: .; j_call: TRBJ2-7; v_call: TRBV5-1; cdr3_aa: CASSLSASISYEQYF; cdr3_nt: TGCGCCAGCAGCTTGTCGGCCAGCATCTCCTACGAGCAGTACTTC
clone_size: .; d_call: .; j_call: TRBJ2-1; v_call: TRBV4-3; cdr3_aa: CASSQETGSYNEQFF; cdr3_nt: TGCGCCAGCAGCCAAGAGACTGGCTCCTACAATGAGCAGTTCTTC
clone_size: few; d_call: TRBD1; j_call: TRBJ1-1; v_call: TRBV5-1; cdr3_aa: CASSKSRTGGDTEAFF; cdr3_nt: TGCGCCAGCAGCAAAAGTAGGACAGGGGGTGACACTGAAGCTTTCTTT
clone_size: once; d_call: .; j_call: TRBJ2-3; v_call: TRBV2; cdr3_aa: CASSELISTDTQYF; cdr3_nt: TGTGCCAGCAGCGAGTTGATCAGCACAGATACGCAGTATTTT
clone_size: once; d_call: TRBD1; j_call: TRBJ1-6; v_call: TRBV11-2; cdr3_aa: CASSIRQGRTPLHF; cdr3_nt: TGTGCCAGCAGCATAAGACAGGGACGGACACCCCTCCACTTT
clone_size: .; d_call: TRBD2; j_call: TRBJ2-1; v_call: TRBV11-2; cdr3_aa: CASSSGLVIYNEQFF; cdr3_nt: TGTGCCAGCAGCTCGGGACTAGTTATATACAATGAGCAGTTCTTC
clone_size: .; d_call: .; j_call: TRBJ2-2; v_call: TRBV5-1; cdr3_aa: CASRSNAGLNTGELFF; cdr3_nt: TGCGCCAGCAGGTCAAATGCAGGGCTGAACACCGGGGAGCTGTTTTTT
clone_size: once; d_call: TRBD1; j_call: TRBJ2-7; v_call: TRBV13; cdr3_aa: CASTLRGTVYEQYF; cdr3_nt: TGTGCCAGCACCTTGAGGGGGACAGTCTACGAGCAGTACTTC
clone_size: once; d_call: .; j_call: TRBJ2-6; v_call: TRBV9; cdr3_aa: CASSVGHSGANVLTF; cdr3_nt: TGTGCCAGCAGCGTTGGGCACTCTGGGGCCAACGTCCTGACTTTC
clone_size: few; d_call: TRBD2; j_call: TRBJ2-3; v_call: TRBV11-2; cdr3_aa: CASSLEGLAVGGTDTQYF; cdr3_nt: TGTGCCAGCAGCTTAGAGGGACTAGCGGTAGGGGGCACAGATACGCAGTATTTT
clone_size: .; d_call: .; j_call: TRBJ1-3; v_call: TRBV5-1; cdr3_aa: CASSLAGWGASGNTIYF; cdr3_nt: TGCGCCAGCAGCTTGGCCGGTTGGGGGGCTTCTGGAAACACCATATATTTT
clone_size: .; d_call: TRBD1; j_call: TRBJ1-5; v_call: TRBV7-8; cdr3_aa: CASSLLSYRGPNQPQHF; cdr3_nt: TGTGCCAGCAGCTTATTGAGTTACAGGGGTCCCAATCAGCCCCAGCATTTT
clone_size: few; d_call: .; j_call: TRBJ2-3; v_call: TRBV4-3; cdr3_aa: CASSQDSRTDTQYF; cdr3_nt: TGCGCCAGCAGCCAAGACTCTCGCACAGATACGCAGTATTTT
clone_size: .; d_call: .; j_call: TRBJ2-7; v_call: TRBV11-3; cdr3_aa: CASSPRGQAREQYF; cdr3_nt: TGTGCCAGCAGCCCCCGTGGTCAAGCGCGGGAGCAGTACTTC
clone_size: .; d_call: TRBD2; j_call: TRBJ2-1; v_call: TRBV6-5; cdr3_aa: CASRETSGGAEEQFF; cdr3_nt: TGTGCCAGCAGGGAGACTAGCGGGGGGGCCGAGGAGCAGTTCTTC
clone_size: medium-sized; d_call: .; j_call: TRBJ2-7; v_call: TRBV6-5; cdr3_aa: CASRSGEAPNYEQYF; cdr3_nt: TGTGCCAGTCGATCCGGTGAAGCACCTAACTACGAGCAGTACTTC
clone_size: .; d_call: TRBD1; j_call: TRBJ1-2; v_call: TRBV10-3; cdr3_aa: CAIRGGQGDYGYTF; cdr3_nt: TGTGCCATCAGGGGGGGACAGGGCGACTATGGCTACACCTTC
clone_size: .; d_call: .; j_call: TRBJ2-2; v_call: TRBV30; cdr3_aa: CAWGVTGELFF; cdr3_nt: TGTGCCTGGGGGGTCACCGGGGAGCTGTTTTTT
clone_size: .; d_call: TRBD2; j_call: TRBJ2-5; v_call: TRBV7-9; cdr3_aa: CASIRSGAQETQYF; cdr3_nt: TGTGCCAGCATCCGTAGCGGGGCCCAAGAGACCCAGTACTTC
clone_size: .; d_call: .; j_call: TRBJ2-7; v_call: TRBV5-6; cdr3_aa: CASSYRDYDEQYF; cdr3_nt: TGTGCCAGCAGCTACAGGGACTACGACGAGCAGTACTTC
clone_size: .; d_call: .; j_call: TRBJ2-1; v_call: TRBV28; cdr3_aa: CASSLLSGGRSYNEQFF; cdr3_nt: TGTGCCAGCAGTTTACTTTCTGGGGGCAGGTCCTACAATGAGCAGTTCTTC
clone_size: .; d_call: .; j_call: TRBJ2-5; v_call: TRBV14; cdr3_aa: CASSLMGLTGETQYF; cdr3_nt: TGTGCCAGCAGCCTGATGGGACTTACAGGGGAGACCCAGTACTTC
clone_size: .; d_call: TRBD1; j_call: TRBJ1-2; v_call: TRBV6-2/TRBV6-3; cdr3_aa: CASSITGGRVNYGYTF; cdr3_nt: TGTGCCAGCAGCATTACAGGGGGCCGAGTAAACTATGGCTACACCTTC
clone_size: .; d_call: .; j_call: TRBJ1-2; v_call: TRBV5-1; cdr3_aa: CASSPDLGGYGYTF; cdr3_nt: TGCGCCAGCAGCCCCGACCTCGGCGGGTATGGCTACACCTTC
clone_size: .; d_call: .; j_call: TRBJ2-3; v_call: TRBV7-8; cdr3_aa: CASNRPSTDTQYF; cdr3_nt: TGTGCCAGCAACCGACCTAGCACAGATACGCAGTATTTT